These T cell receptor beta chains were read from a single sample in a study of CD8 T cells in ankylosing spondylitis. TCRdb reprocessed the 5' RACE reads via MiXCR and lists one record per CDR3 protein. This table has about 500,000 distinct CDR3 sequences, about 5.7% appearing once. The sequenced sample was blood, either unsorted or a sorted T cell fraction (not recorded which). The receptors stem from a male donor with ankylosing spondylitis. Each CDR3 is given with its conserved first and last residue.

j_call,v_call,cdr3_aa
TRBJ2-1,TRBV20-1,CSASGPLATLGPAYNEQFF
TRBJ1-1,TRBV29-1,CSASGQGLLNTEAFF
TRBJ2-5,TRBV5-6,CASSFLGTYQETQYF
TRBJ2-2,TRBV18,CASSPSTSFTGELFF
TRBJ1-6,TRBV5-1,CASSLLLTDSPLHF
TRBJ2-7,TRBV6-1,CASSRGTGEGYEQYF
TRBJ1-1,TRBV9,CASSVGGQGRDGTEAFF
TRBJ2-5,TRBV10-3,CATLHGGNQETQYF
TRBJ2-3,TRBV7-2,CASSLGARDLGNTQYF
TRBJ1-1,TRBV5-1,CASSRNVPNTEAFF
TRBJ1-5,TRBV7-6,CASSSRPIDQPQHF
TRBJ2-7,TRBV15,CATSMGYDYEQYF
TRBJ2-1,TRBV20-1,CSARDGRGPYNEQFF
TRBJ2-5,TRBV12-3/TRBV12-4,CASSWTSGGETQYF
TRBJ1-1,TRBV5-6,CASSPPWGGITEAFF
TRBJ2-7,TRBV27,CASSLSWGAGVYEQYF
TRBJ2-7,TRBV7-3,CASSLIRSFPYEQYF
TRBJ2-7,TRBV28,CASSAPTSGSYEQYF
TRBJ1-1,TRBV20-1,CSATSPVGNTEAFF
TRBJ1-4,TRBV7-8,CASSPRAGSPNEKLFF
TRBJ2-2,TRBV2,CASRGLAGTGELFF
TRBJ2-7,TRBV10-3,CAISENPGWRYEQYF
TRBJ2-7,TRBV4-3,CASSQRTGGNYEQYF
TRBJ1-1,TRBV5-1,CASSVAGTGAGEAFF
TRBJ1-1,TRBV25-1,CASSAPDRASEAFF
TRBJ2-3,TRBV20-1,CSAAGGSGRKADTQYF
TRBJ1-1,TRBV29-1,CSVEDLGGLGTEAFF
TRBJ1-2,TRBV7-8,CASSLEGSGGYGYTF
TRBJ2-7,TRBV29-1,CSVEDPSGYEQYF
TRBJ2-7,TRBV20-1,CSASWSDARARSYEQYF
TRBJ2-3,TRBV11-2,CASSLDTGTTDTQYF
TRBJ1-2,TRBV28,CASSSPGTGRGYTF
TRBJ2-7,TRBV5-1,CASSRQLLSYEQYF
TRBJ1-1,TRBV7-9,CASIATEQEMNTEAFF
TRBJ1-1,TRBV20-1,CSARSAVSVTEAFF
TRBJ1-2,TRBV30,CAWYRDGYTF
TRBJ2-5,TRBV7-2,CASSLNLYSPGAETQYF
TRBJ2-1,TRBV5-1,CASSWGQNEQFF
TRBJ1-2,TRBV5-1,CASSPSAGFGYGYTF
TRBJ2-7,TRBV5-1,CASSTSGRDYEQYF
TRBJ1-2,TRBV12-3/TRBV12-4,CASSFNSNYGYTF
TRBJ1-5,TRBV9,CASSVLDGSGPQHF
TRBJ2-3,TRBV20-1,CSARAGGATGTDTQYF
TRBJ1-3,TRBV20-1,CSARGGGHSGNTIYF
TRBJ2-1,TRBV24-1,CATSDFERGLNNEQFF
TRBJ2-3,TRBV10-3,CAISESVKGGPDDTQYF
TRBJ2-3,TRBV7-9,CASSLWVEDTQYF
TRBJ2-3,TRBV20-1,CSARDVAESTDTQYF